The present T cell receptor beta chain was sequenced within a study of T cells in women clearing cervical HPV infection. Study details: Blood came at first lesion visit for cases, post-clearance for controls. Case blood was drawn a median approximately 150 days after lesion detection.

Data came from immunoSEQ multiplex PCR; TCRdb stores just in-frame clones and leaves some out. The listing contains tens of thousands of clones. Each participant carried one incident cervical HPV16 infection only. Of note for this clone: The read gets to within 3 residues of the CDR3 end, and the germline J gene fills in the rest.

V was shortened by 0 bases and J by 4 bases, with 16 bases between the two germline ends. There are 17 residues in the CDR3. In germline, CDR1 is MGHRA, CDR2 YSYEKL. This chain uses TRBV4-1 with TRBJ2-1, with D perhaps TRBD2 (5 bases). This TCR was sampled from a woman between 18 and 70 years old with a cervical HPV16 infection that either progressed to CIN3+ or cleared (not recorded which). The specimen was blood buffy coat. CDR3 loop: CASSQDSSASFYNEQFF. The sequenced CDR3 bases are TGCGCCAGCAGCCAAGATAGTAGCGCTTCTTTTTACAATGAG.